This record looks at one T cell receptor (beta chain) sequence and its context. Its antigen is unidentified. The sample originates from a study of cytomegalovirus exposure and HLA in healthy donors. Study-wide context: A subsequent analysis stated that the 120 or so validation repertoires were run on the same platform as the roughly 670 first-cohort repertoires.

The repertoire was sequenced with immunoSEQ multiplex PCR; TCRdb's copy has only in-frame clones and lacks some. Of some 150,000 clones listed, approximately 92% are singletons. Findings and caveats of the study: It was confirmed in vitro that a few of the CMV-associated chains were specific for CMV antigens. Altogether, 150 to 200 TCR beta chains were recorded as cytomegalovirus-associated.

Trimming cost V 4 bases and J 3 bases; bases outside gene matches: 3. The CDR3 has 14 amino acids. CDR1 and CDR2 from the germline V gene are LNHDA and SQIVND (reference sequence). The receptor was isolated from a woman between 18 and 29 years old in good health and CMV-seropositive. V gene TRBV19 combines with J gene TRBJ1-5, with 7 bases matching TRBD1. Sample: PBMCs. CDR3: CASSTDRVNQPQHF. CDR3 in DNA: TGTGCCAGTAGTACCGACAGGGTCAATCAGCCCCAGCATTTT.